This T cell receptor beta chain was profiled in a study of CD8+ T cells in alopecia areata. About the research overall: The drug, tofacitinib, lasted 6 to 18 months, followed by 6 months off drug.

Broader study findings: Relative to mice, TCR sharing across patients was less clear, a difference possibly HLA-related.

cDNA prepared by RNA extraction and subsequent reverse transcription served as the template for sequencing. The method was immunoSEQ multiplex PCR; TCRdb's version includes in-frame clones alone and lacks a portion of them. The table has some 170,000 clones, less than 75% seen once. This clone occurred once. Its antigen is not identified. Distinct nucleotide sequences in the sample also encode this CDR3. The CDR3 loop spans 13 amino acids. Germline V lookup: CDR1 GTSNPN, CDR2 SVGIG (reference sequence). Trimming removed 3 bases at V and 0 bases at J, with 7 bases between. Treatment specified: oral pan-JAK inhibitor, 5-10 mg twice daily. Alopecia areata patients provided lesional scalp punch biopsies and peripheral blood, both collected for the study.

This receptor was taken from a human donor with alopecia areata. The sample in question was CD4+ T cells sorted from blood, obtained between weeks 55 and 65, from a patient treated with tofacitinib. V is TRBV30 and J is TRBJ2-3; TRBD2 is a possible D gene (5 bases). The CDR3 coding sequence is TGTGCCTGGAGCGAGGGAAGCACAGATACGCAGTATTTT. It is translated as CAWSEGSTDTQYF.